This T cell receptor (beta chain) originates from a study of T cell repertoires in cytomegalovirus infection. With 10 bases clipped from V and 5 bases from J, the junction kept 13 bases outside the gene matches. CDR1 is MNHNS, CDR2 SASEGT, per germline. CDR3 length: 14 amino acids. TCRdb passed the reads through MiXCR, listing each CDR3 protein once. The table has around 260,000 distinct CDR3 sequences, around 25% seen once; the top ten hold approximately 13%. The sequence was collected from a human donor in good health (CMV status not recorded). Some clones in this sample may be carry-over from other donors' samples. J is TRBJ1-1 and V is TRBV6-1; 7 nucleotides align to TRBD1. The sequencing input was PBMCs. The CDR3 spells CATFQGGADTEAFF. The DNA of the CDR3 is TGTGCCACCTTCCAAGGGGGCGCGGATACTGAAGCTTTCTTT.